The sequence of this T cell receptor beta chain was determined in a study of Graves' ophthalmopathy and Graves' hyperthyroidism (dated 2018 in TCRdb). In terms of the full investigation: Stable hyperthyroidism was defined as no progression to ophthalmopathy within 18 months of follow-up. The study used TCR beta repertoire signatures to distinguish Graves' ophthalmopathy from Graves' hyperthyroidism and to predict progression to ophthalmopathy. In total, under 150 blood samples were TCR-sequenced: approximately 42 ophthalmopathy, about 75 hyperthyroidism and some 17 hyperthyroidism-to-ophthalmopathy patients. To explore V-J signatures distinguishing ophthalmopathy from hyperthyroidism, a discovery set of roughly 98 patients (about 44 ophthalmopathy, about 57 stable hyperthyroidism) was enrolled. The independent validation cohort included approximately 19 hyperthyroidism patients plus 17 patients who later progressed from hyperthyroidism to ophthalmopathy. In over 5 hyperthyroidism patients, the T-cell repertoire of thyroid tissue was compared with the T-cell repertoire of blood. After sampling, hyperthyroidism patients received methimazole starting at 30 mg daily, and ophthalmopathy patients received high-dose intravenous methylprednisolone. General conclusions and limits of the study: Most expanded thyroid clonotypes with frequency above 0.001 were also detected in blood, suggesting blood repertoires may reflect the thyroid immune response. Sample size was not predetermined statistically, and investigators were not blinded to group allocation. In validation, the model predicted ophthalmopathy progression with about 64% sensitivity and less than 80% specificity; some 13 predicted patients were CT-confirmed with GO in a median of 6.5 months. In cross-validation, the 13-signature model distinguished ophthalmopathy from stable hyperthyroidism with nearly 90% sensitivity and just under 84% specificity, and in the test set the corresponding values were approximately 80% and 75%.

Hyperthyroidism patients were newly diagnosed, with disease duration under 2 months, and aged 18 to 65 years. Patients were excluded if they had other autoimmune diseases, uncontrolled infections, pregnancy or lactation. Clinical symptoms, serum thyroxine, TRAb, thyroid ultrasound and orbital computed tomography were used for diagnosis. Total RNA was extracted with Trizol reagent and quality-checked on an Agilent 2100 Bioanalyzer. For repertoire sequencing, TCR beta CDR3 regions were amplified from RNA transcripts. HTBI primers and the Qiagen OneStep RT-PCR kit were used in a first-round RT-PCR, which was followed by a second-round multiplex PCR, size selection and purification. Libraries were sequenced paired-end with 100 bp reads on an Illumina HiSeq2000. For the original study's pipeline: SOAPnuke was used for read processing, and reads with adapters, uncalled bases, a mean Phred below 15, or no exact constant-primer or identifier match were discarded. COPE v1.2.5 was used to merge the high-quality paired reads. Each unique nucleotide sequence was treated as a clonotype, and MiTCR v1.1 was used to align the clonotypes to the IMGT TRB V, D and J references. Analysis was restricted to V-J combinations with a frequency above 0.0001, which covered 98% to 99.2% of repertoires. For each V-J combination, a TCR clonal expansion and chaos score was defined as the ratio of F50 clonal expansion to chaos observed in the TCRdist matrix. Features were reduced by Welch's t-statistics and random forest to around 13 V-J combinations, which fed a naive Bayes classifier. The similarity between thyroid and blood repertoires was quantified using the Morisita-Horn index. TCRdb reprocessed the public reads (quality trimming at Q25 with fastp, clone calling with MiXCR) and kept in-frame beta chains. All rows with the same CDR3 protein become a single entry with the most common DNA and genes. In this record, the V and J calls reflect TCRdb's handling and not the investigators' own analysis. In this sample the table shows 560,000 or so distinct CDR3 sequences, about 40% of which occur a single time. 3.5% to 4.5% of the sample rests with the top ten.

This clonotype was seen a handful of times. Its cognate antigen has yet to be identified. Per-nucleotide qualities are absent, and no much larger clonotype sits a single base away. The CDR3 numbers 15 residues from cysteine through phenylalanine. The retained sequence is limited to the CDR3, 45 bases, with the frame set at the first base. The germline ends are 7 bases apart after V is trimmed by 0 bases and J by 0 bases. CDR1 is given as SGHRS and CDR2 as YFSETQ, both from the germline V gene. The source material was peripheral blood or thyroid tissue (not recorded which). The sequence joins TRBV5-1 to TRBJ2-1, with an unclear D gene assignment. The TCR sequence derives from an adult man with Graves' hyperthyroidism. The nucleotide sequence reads TGCGCCAGCAGCTTGGGGGAAAGCTCCTACAATGAGCAGTTCTTC. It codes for CASSLGESSYNEQFF.